These T cell receptor beta chains were read from a single sample in a study of regulatory T cells in long-lasting Graves disease. TCRdb analysed the multiplex PCR reads with MiXCR anew, one entry per CDR3 protein. Of 420,000 or so distinct CDR3 sequences listed, 20% to 25% were seen once; the top ten hold about 27%. Sample: peripheral blood mononuclear cells (PBMCs), taken when the disease was refractory, from a patient treated with antithyroid drugs. These receptor sequences come from a female donor with Graves disease. The CDR3 runs from the conserved cysteine through the conserved F or W. The D gene is left open where the match is weak. Only part of the rows carry a size: once, few, many, or a class if the clone is expanded.

V	D	J	size	DNA	CDR3
TRBV11-2	-	TRBJ1-2	many	TGTGCCAGCAGCCCCCCCGCCAGGGACTATGGCTACACCTTC	CASSPPARDYGYTF
TRBV29-1	-	TRBJ2-7	-	TGCAGCGTTGAGATTCAGGGGAGGTACTTC	CSVEIQGRYF
TRBV29-1	TRBD1	TRBJ2-4	few	TGCAGCGCGATAACCGACAGGGTTCTAGCCAAAAACATTCAGTACTTC	CSAITDRVLAKNIQYF
TRBV12-3/TRBV12-4	-	TRBJ1-2	-	TGTGCCAGCAGTGCCATGATAGGAGCCCCTGGCTACACCTTC	CASSAMIGAPGYTF
TRBV6-1	-	TRBJ1-1	few	TGTGCCAGCAGTGCGCTCAGACAGAGCCCGAACACTGAAGCTTTCTTT	CASSALRQSPNTEAFF
TRBV2	-	TRBJ2-7	many	TGTGCCAGCAGTGAAGATGGTCCGGCCCCCTACGAGCAGTACTTC	CASSEDGPAPYEQYF
TRBV11-2	TRBD2	TRBJ2-2	-	TGTGCCAGCAGCTTAGCGGGAGGTGCCGGGGAGCTGTTTTTT	CASSLAGGAGELFF
TRBV7-3	-	TRBJ1-1	few	TGTGCCAGCAGCTTAGGGGTCGGGGTCTCTGAAGCTTTCTTT	CASSLGVGVSEAFF
TRBV6-4	TRBD2	TRBJ2-7	-	TGTGCCAGCAGTTTCTCCGGGACTAGCGCATCCTACGAGCAGTACTTC	CASSFSGTSASYEQYF
TRBV6-1	TRBD1	TRBJ1-1	many	TGTGCCAGCAGGGGACAGATGAACACTGAAGCTTTCTTT	CASRGQMNTEAFF
TRBV20-1	-	TRBJ2-4	-	TGCAGTGCCACCCGCATGGGTTTGGACATTCAGTACTTC	CSATRMGLDIQYF
TRBV14	-	TRBJ1-4	few	TGTGCCAGCAGCCAAGATGGGATCCCTAATGAAAAACTGTTTTTT	CASSQDGIPNEKLFF
TRBV29-1	TRBD1	TRBJ2-3	-	TGCAGCGGGATGGGGGGGACAGGGAAAGGGGATACGCAGTATTTT	CSGMGGTGKGDTQYF
TRBV7-2	-	TRBJ1-1	few	TGTGCCAGCAGCTTAGTAGCCGTCCCCTCCACTGAAGCTTTCTTT	CASSLVAVPSTEAFF
TRBV20-1	-	TRBJ1-1	-	TGCAGTGCTAGTGGAATCATGAACACTGAAGCTTTCTTT	CSASGIMNTEAFF
TRBV5-6	-	TRBJ2-5	few	TGTGCCAGCAGCTATGTCCCAACTAGGGGTGGTGAGACCCAGTACTTC	CASSYVPTRGGETQYF
TRBV24-1	-	TRBJ2-2	-	TGTGCCACCAGTGATTTGTCGGGGACCGGGGAGCTGTTTTTT	CATSDLSGTGELFF
TRBV7-2	-	TRBJ2-2	few	TGTGCCAGCCTAAAGGGCAGCAGCCCGAACACCGGGGAGCTGTTTTTT	CASLKGSSPNTGELFF
TRBV7-3	TRBD2	TRBJ2-7	once	TGTGCCAGCAGCCGGGAGGGGGGGGGTTCCTACGAGCAGTACTTC	CASSREGGGSYEQYF
TRBV24-1	-	TRBJ1-2	many	TGTGCCACCAGTGCGTTAGGATCCTTTACCTTC	CATSALGSFTF
TRBV11-2	-	TRBJ1-3	-	TGTGCCAGCGGCCTCAGGGGCTCAAGCTCTGGAAACACCATATATTTT	CASGLRGSSSGNTIYF
TRBV28	-	TRBJ1-2	many	TGTGCCAGCAGCCCTACAGGTCGAGCTAACTATGGCTACACCTTC	CASSPTGRANYGYTF
TRBV6-2/TRBV6-3	TRBD1	TRBJ1-6	many	TGTGCCAGCAGTTACTTGATCGGACAGGGGGAATCACCCCTCCACTTT	CASSYLIGQGESPLHF
TRBV10-3	-	TRBJ1-2	few	TGTGCCATCAGTGAGCGTACAGGGTCGAGGGATGGCTACACCTTC	CAISERTGSRDGYTF
TRBV12-3/TRBV12-4	TRBD2	TRBJ2-5	few	TGTGCCAGCAGCTCCGGGACTAGCGGGAGACCCTTCCAAGAGACCCAGTACTTC	CASSSGTSGRPFQETQYF
TRBV15	TRBD2	TRBJ2-7	few	TGTGCCACCAGCCTTTGGGGGGGCGAGCAGTACTTC	CATSLWGGEQYF
TRBV19	-	TRBJ2-5	few	TGTGCCAGTAGTATGAGACTAGGGGTTGGTGAGACCCAGTACTTC	CASSMRLGVGETQYF
TRBV20-1	-	TRBJ1-5	-	TGCAGTGCTTCAAGTTCGGGTGGCAATCAGCCCCAGCATTTT	CSASSSGGNQPQHF
TRBV7-9	-	TRBJ2-7	-	TGTGCCAGCAGCCAATTTGTGGGGGCAACTACCTACGAGCAGTACTTC	CASSQFVGATTYEQYF
TRBV5-1	-	TRBJ2-2	few	TGCGCCAGCAGCTTGGACGGGGTCGGGACCGGGGAGCTGTTTTTT	CASSLDGVGTGELFF
TRBV19	-	TRBJ1-5	-	TGTGCCAGTAGTACCGGGGGCGCCAATCAGCCCCAGCATTTT	CASSTGGANQPQHF
TRBV28	-	TRBJ2-5	many	TGTGCCAGCAGTTTCACCGCAGGGACCCAGTACTTC	CASSFTAGTQYF
TRBV6-1	-	TRBJ1-2	many	TGTGCCACAGGACAGTTCGTCGTCTATGGCTACACCTTC	CATGQFVVYGYTF
TRBV2	TRBD2	TRBJ2-1	-	TGTGCCAGCAGTGAGGGGACTAGCTATTCTTTTGAGCAGTTCTTC	CASSEGTSYSFEQFF
TRBV10-3	-	TRBJ2-7	-	TGTGCCATCGACTCGGGAGTTACGAGTGAGCAGTACTTC	CAIDSGVTSEQYF
TRBV20-1	-	TRBJ1-2	many	TGCAGTGCTAGAATCCAGGCAGGGCATGGCTACACCTTC	CSARIQAGHGYTF
TRBV6-9	-	TRBJ2-7	many	TGTGCCAGCAGTTACTCTCGGTTTGGGCACTACGAGCAGTACTTC	CASSYSRFGHYEQYF
TRBV20-1	TRBD2	TRBJ2-5	few	TGCAGTGCTAGACTAGCGGGAGATGGGGAGACCCAGTACTTC	CSARLAGDGETQYF
TRBV11-2	-	TRBJ2-2	many	TGTGCCAGCAGCTTACTTTTCCCGGGGGAGCTGTTTTTT	CASSLLFPGELFF
TRBV5-1	TRBD1	TRBJ1-1	-	TGCGCCAGTCGACAGGGGTGGACCACTGAAGCTTTCTTT	CASRQGWTTEAFF
TRBV4-2	-	TRBJ1-3	few	TGTGCCAGCAGCCAACCCGCTGGAAACACCATATATTTT	CASSQPAGNTIYF
TRBV12-3/TRBV12-4	TRBD1	TRBJ2-5	many	TGTGCCAGCAGTTTATGGGCAGGGGGCGGGCAAGAGACCCAGTACTTC	CASSLWAGGGQETQYF
TRBV29-1	-	TRBJ1-1	few	TGCAGCGTTGAAGCCTCCAGGATGGGCGCTGAAGCTTTCTTT	CSVEASRMGAEAFF
TRBV5-1	TRBD2	TRBJ2-7	-	TGCGCCAGCACCCTGACTAGCGGGCCCTCCTACGAGCAGTACTTC	CASTLTSGPSYEQYF
TRBV10-3	-	TRBJ2-6	-	TGTGCCATCAGTGAGTTTGGGGGGCGGGAGACCTCTGGGGCCAACGTCCTGACTTTC	CAISEFGGRETSGANVLTF
TRBV6-1	TRBD1	TRBJ2-7	-	TGTGCCAGCAGTAGGGACAGGGGGGCCTACGAGCAGTACTTC	CASSRDRGAYEQYF
TRBV2	-	TRBJ1-1	many	TGTGCCAGCAGTAAGATGGGCGCTGAAGCTTTCTTT	CASSKMGAEAFF
TRBV27	TRBD2	TRBJ2-1	few	TGTGCCAGCAGTTCTTCCCAGGGGGTAGCGGGAGCTTACAATGAGCAGTTCTTC	CASSSSQGVAGAYNEQFF
TRBV6-4	-	TRBJ2-5	few	TGTGCCAGCACAGGCGGGGCCCAAGAGACCCAGTACTTC	CASTGGAQETQYF
TRBV12-3/TRBV12-4	-	TRBJ1-2	many	TGTGCCAGCAGTTTAGAAAAAGGGGTCGGCTATGGCTACACCTTC	CASSLEKGVGYGYTF
TRBV6-2/TRBV6-3	-	TRBJ2-6	few	TGTGCCAGCAGTGAAACAAGCTGGCACTCTGGGGCCAACGTCCTGACTTTC	CASSETSWHSGANVLTF
TRBV27	TRBD2	TRBJ2-2	-	TGTGCCAGCAGTTCGTTACTAGCGATCAACACCGGGGAGCTGTTTTTT	CASSSLLAINTGELFF
TRBV10-3	-	TRBJ1-2	many	TGTGCCATCACCGGCAGGGATGGCCATGGCTACACCTTC	CAITGRDGHGYTF
TRBV7-2	-	TRBJ2-7	-	TGTGCCAGCAGCTCGGCCGCAGGTCTTAACACCTACGAGCAGTACTTC	CASSSAAGLNTYEQYF
TRBV28	TRBD2	TRBJ2-7	many	TGTGCCAGCAGTTTATTAGGAGCGGGAGGGCCGCGGGAGCAGTACTTC	CASSLLGAGGPREQYF
TRBV6-2/TRBV6-3	-	TRBJ2-5	many	TGTGCCAGCAGTGCCAGGCTGGGGAGAGAGACCCAGTACTTC	CASSARLGRETQYF
TRBV7-6	-	TRBJ1-6	few	TGTGCCAGCAGCGAACGACCAGCTCGGGACGGCCTCGAGGCCCTCCACTTT	CASSERPARDGLEALHF
TRBV5-5	TRBD1	TRBJ1-1	-	TGTACCAGCAGCTCAAATGACAGGGCTGAAGCTTTCTTT	CTSSSNDRAEAFF
TRBV14	-	TRBJ2-5	few	TGTGCCAGCAGCCCAGAGGACTTTCAACAAGAGACCCAGTACTTC	CASSPEDFQQETQYF
TRBV5-1	TRBD1	TRBJ2-3	-	TGCGCCAGCAGCTTGGCGGCAGGGGGCAAGGGGGATACGCAGTATTTT	CASSLAAGGKGDTQYF